Following are 25 T cell receptor beta chains from one sample sequenced in a study of OX40 agonist ivuxolimab in advanced cancers. TCRdb keeps only in-frame clones here, not all; method: immunoSEQ multiplex PCR. The repertoire holds 85,000 to 95,000 clones, with 75% to 95% as singletons. The material sequenced was CD4+ or CD8+ T cells sorted from blood, taken in a trial of the OX40 agonist ivuxolimab. The receptors were gathered from an adult with an advanced solid tumor such as melanoma, head and neck, liver or kidney cancer.

The chain combines TRBV16 with TRBJ2-1; D may be TRBD2 (5 bases). This CDR3 comprises 14 residues. The V gene's germline CDR1 is KGHSY and CDR2 FQNENV. V lost 5 bases and J lost 6, with 14 bases in between. The DNA for the CDR3 is TGTGCCAGCAGCGCAGCTGTAGGAGGCAATGAGCAGTTCTTC. This gives the protein CASSAAVGGNEQFF.

The chain combines TRBV5-1 with TRBJ2-4, with D tentatively TRBD1 or TRBD2 (5 bases each). The CDR3 totals 16 residues. Germline lookup yields CDR1 SGHRS and CDR2 YFSETQ. Trimming pared 1 base from V and 5 bases from J, leaving 16 bases between. Written as DNA, the CDR3 is TGCGCCAGCAGCTTGTGGTTGCCGGGGCGGGAAAACATTCAGTACTTC. Encoded protein: CASSLWLPGRENIQYF.

This clone came up once. The V call is TRBV30, the J call TRBJ1-6; D unclear. The CDR3 is 14 amino acids. Deletions cut 1 base from V and 7 bases from J, with 11 bases between. CDR1 GTSNPN and CDR2 SVGIG come from the germline V gene (reference sequence). In nucleotides, the CDR3 is TGTGCCTGGAGTGAAGGACGGAGGAATTCACCCCTCCACTTT. Its protein is CAWSEGRRNSPLHF.

The rearrangement uses TRBV18 and TRBJ2-3, with TRBD2 matching over 13 bases. The trim removed 2 bases at V and 2 bases at J, leaving 7 bases unmatched. The germline V gene has CDR1 KGHSH and CDR2 LQKENI. CDR3 size: 18 residues. The CDR3 DNA reads as TGTGCCAGCTCACCAGGACTAGCGGGAGTCGGGATCACAGATACGCAGTATTTT. Protein sequence: CASSPGLAGVGITDTQYF.

The genes are TRBV28 and TRBJ1-1, with D possibly TRBD1 on 6 matching bases. This CDR3 is built from 12 residues. CDR1 is MDHEN and CDR2 is SYDVKM in the germline V gene. V was clipped by 9 bases and J by 4 bases, with 12 bases between them. The CDR3: CASSRTVTEAFF. CDR3 sequence (DNA): TGTGCCAGTTCGAGGACAGTCACTGAAGCTTTCTTT.

J is TRBJ2-2 and V is TRBV6-1; no definite D call. Germline V gene data show CDR1 as MNHNS and CDR2 as SASEGT. This CDR3 region has 15 residues. The V end was cut by 6 bases, the J end by 0 bases, with 11 bases between. The CDR3 loop reads CASSQLKTNTGELFF. DNA of the CDR3: TGTGCCAGCAGCCAGTTAAAGACGAACACCGGGGAGCTGTTTTTT.

The gene calls are TRBV21-1 and TRBJ2-6; the D call TRBD2 from the table was never checked on the DNA. TRBV21-1 is tagged as a pseudogene. This CDR3 is 19 amino acids long. CDR3 amino acids: CASSKGGDPQFSGANVLTF. In DNA, the CDR3 is TGTGCCAGCAGCAAAGGGGGGGATCCCCAATTCTCTGGGGCCAACGTCCTGACTTTC.

CDR3 in amino acids: CASSVLGMNQPQHF. The CDR3 DNA reads as TGTGCCAGCAGTGTTTTGGGCATGAATCAGCCCCAGCATTTT. The V gene is TRBV2, the J gene TRBJ1-5, with D unresolved. Germline V gene lookup returns CDR1 SNHLY and CDR2 FYNNEI. Trimming shortened V by 4 bases and J by 4 bases, and 11 bases separated the two germline ends. The CDR3 runs 14 residues.

The rearrangement joins TRBV6-4 to TRBJ2-3, with no clear D. Per germline, CDR1 MRHNA and CDR2 SNTAGT. Trimming took 5 bases from V and 3 from J, leaving 12 bases between them. CDR3 length equals 14 residues. The CDR3, as DNA: TGTGCCAGCAGTTTTAACGAGAGGACAGATACGCAGTATTTT. It codes for CASSFNERTDTQYF.

The gene calls are TRBV7-2 and TRBJ2-3, with 7 bases matching TRBD1. The CDR3 has 15 residues. Germline loops: CDR1 SGHTA, CDR2 FQGNSA. V dropped 4 bases and J dropped 5; count of bases not matched to a gene: 9. The CDR3 here is CASSSTGQRRDTQYF. For the CDR3, the DNA is TGTGCCAGCAGCTCGACGGGACAGCGCAGAGATACGCAGTATTTT. Supplemented by reference TRBV7-2 and TRBJ2-3, the full variable domain reads GAGVSQSPSNKVTEKGKDVELRCDPISGHTALYWYRQSLGQGLEFLIYFQGNSAPDKSGLPSDRFSAERTGGSVSTLTIQRTQQEDSAVYLCASSSTGQRRDTQYFGPGTRLTVL.

The chain uses TRBV9 and TRBJ2-3, with 10 bases aligning to TRBD2. This CDR3 is 17 amino acids long. From germline, CDR1 is SGDLS and CDR2 YYNGEE. Trimming took 4 bases from V and 4 from J; bases not matched to a gene: 12. The chain's CDR3 is CASSRSPSGSGADTQYF. Here the CDR3 DNA reads TGTGCCAGCAGCCGAAGCCCTAGCGGGAGCGGGGCAGATACGCAGTATTTT. The complete variable domain, with remaining parts taken from reference TRBV9 and TRBJ2-3, reads DSGVTQTPKHLITATGQRVTLRCSPRSGDLSVYWYQQSLDQGLQFLIQYYNGEERAKGNILERFSAQQFPDLHSELNLSSLELGDSALYFCASSRSPSGSGADTQYFGPGTRLTVL.

The chain combines TRBV30 with TRBJ2-2; D call uncertain. Germline lookup yields CDR1 GTSNPN and CDR2 SVGIG (reference sequence). Deletions cut 3 bases from V and 0 bases from J, with 5 bases between. The CDR3 is made up of 13 amino acids. CDR3 DNA sequence: TGTGCCTGGAGCCAGGCGAACACCGGGGAGCTGTTTTTT. It encodes CAWSQANTGELFF.

The CDR3 DNA reads TGTGCCTGGAGCCGCGTGGGGGACACCGGCTACACCTTC. Its protein is CAWSRVGDTGYTF. The V and J genes are TRBV30 and TRBJ1-2; D might be TRBD1 (6 bases). Germline-derived CDR1 and CDR2 are GTSNPN and SVGIG (reference sequence). The CDR3 extends over 13 amino acids. V lost 3 bases, J lost 8 bases, and 16 bases lay in between.

The gene calls are TRBV6-1 and TRBJ2-7; 9 bases align to TRBD2. Looked up from germline, CDR1 is MNHNS and CDR2 is SASEGT. V was clipped by 1 base and J by 4 bases; unmatched bases: 5. The CDR3 has 15 residues. The CDR3 DNA reads as TGTGCCAGCAGTGAAGATATGGGACTAGCTTACGAGCAGTACTTC. Protein: CASSEDMGLAYEQYF.

The gene calls are TRBV7-3 and TRBJ2-1; 13 bases are a match to TRBD2. Germline loops: CDR1 SGHTA, CDR2 FQGTGA. V trimming: 2 bases; J trimming: 7 bases; junction bases outside the gene matches: 2. This CDR3 has 15 amino acids. CDR3 sequence (DNA): TGTGCCAGCAGCTTAGGGACTAGCGGGAAAAATGAGCAGTTCTTC. Its protein product is CASSLGTSGKNEQFF.

On this clone: Other DNA sequences from this sample encode an identical CDR3 as well. The chain employs TRBV5-1 and TRBJ1-3; TRBD1 might be the D (5 bases). Trimming removed 0 bases at V and 7 bases at J, with 8 bases between. The CDR3 is 13 amino acids. The germline V gene has CDR1 SGHRS and CDR2 YFSETQ. CDR3 in DNA: TGCGCCAGCAGCTTGGAGGCAGGGAACACCATATATTTT. Translation gives CASSLEAGNTIYF.

V is TRBV5-1 and J is TRBJ1-4; D unclear. This CDR3 is built from 14 residues. The V gene's germline CDR1 is SGHRS and CDR2 YFSETQ. Trimming left V 3 bases short and J 7 bases short, with 13 bases between. CDR3 sequence reads: CASSSDGLAEKLFF. The CDR3 DNA is TGCGCCAGCAGCTCGGACGGGCTAGCTGAAAAACTGTTTTTT.

The J gene is TRBJ1-2, the V gene TRBV19, with 8 bases lining up with TRBD1. The V gene's germline CDR1 is LNHDA and CDR2 SQIVND (reference sequence). CDR3 length: 14 amino acids. The V and J ends lost 3 bases and 8 bases, in that order; junction bases with no gene match: 8. The CDR3: CASSIAGGTRGYTF. CDR3 in DNA: TGTGCCAGTAGTATCGCAGGGGGCACGAGGGGCTACACCTTC.

This clone occurred once. The J gene is TRBJ1-3, the V gene TRBV4-2; D may be TRBD1 (6 bases). The CDR3 spans 15 residues. The ends were cut back, 3 bases at V and 0 bases at J, with 9 bases in the middle. Germline CDR1 is LGHNA and CDR2 is YNFKEQ. CDR3 sequence (DNA): TGTGCCAGCAGCCAGGGGGGCTTCTCTGGAAACACCATATATTTT. Protein: CASSQGGFSGNTIYF.

The chain recombines TRBV6-6 with TRBJ1-1, with 9 bases aligning to TRBD1. Germline V lookup: CDR1 MNHNY, CDR2 SVGAGI (reference sequence). V shed 6 bases and J 2 bases; nucleotides not matched to a gene: 7. The CDR3 extends over 15 amino acids. CDR3 DNA sequence: TGTGCCAGCAGGGACAGGGGACTAGACAACACTGAAGCTTTCTTT. It codes for CASRDRGLDNTEAFF.

V is TRBV9 and J is TRBJ2-1; no clear D. This CDR3 has 11 amino acids. V was clipped by 5 bases and J by 5 bases, with 5 bases between them. Germline-derived CDR1 and CDR2 are SGDLS and YYNGEE. The DNA of the CDR3 is TGTGCCAGCAGTAGGGACAATGAGCAGTTCTTC. Protein: CASSRDNEQFF.

The chain joins TRBV18 to TRBJ2-2; the match to TRBD1 covers 10 bases. V lost 0 bases to trimming and J lost 7 bases; unmatched junction nucleotides: 5. The length of the CDR3 is 16 residues. Germline V gene data show CDR1 as KGHSH and CDR2 as LQKENI. The CDR3, as DNA: TGTGCCAGCTCACCACCGGGGACAGGGGTGAGCGGGGAGCTGTTTTTT. Protein product: CASSPPGTGVSGELFF.

The chain has TRBV5-1 and TRBJ1-2, with 9 bases identical to TRBD1. V lost 4 bases to trimming and J lost 3 bases; unmatched junction nucleotides: 7. Germline V gives CDR1 SGHRS, CDR2 YFSETQ. This CDR3 contains 15 residues. The CDR3 loop reads CASSPGQGLDYGYTF. Here the CDR3 DNA reads TGCGCCAGCAGCCCGGGACAGGGCTTAGACTATGGCTACACCTTC.

The rearrangement joins TRBV25-1 to TRBJ2-1; TRBD2 aligns across 14 bases. V lost 8 bases, J lost 0 bases, and 6 bases stayed unmatched. Germline CDR1 reads MGHDK; CDR2 reads SYGVNS. The CDR3 is 17 amino acids. In DNA, the CDR3 is TGTGCCAGCGAACACGGGACTAGCGGGAGCTCCTACAATGAGCAGTTCTTC. This encodes CASEHGTSGSSYNEQFF.

The chain is built from TRBV7-2 and TRBJ2-7; 7 nucleotides align to TRBD1. Germline V gene lookup returns CDR1 SGHTA and CDR2 FQGNSA. The CDR3 runs 15 residues. The junction had 10 bases not matched to a gene; V was cut back by 5 bases and J by 3 bases. In DNA form, the CDR3 reads TGTGCCAGCAGCGCACAGACAGGGTTGGTCTACGAGCAGTACTTC. Translation gives CASSAQTGLVYEQYF. Based on the CDR3 plus reference TRBV7-2 and TRBJ2-7, the full variable domain is GAGVSQSPSNKVTEKGKDVELRCDPISGHTALYWYRQSLGQGLEFLIYFQGNSAPDKSGLPSDRFSAERTGGSVSTLTIQRTQQEDSAVYLCASSAQTGLVYEQYFGPGTRLTVT.